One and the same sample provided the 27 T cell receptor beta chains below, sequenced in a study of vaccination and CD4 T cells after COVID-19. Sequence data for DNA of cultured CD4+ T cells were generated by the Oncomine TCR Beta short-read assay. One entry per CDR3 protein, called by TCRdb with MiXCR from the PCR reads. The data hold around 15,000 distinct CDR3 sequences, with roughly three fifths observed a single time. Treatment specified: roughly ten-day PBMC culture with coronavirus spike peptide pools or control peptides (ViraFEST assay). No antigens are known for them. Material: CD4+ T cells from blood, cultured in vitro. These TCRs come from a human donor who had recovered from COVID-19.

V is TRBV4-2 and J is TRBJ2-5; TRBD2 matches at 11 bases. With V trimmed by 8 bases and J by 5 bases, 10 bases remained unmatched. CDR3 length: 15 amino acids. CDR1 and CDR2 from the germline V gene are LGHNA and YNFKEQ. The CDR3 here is CASGPSGGPRETQYF. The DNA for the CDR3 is TGTGCCAGCGGACCTAGCGGGGGGCCTAGGGAGACCCAGTACTTC.

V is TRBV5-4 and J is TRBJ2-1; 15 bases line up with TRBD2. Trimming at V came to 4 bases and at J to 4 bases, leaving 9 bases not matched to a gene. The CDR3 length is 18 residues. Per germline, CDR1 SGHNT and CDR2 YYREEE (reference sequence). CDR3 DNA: TGTGCCAGCAGCGAAACCGGGACTAGCGGGAGGAGTTACAATGAGCAGTTCTTC. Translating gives CASSETGTSGRSYNEQFF.

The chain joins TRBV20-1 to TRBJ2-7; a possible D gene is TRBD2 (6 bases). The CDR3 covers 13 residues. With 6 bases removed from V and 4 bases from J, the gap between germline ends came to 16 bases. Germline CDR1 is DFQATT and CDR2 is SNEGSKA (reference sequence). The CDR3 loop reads CSAVTGTEYEQYF. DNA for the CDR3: TGCAGTGCAGTAACCGGGACTGAGTACGAGCAGTACTTC.

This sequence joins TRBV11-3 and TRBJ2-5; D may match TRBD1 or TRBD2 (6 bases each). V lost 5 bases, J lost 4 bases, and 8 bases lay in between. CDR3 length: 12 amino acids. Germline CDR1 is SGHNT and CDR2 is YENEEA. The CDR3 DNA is TGTGCCAGCAGCGAGGGGGGAGAGACCCAGTACTTC. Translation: CASSEGGETQYF.

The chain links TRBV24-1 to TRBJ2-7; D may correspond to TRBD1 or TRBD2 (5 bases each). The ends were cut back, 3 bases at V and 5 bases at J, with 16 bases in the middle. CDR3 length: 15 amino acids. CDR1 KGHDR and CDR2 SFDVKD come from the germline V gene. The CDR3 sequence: CATSDPVQGPNEQYF. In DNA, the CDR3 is TGTGCCACCAGTGATCCGGTTCAGGGACCCAACGAGCAGTACTTC.

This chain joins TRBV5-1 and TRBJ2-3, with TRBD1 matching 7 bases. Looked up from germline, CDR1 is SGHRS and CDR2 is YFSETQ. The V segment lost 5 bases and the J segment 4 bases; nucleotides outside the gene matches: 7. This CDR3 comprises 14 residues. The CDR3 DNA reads TGCGCCAGCAGTTGGGACAGAGGAGCAGATACGCAGTATTTT. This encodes CASSWDRGADTQYF.

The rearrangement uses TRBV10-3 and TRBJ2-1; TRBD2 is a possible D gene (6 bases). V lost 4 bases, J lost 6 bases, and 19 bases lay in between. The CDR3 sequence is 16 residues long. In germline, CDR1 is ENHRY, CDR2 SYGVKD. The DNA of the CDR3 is TGTGCCATCAGTGGGCTGATCGGGGGTCGACGCAATGAGCAGTTCTTC. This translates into CAISGLIGGRRNEQFF.

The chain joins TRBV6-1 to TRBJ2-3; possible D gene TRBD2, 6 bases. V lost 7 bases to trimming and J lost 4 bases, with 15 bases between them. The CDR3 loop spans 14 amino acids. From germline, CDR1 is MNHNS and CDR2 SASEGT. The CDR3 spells CASTDRETSDTQYF. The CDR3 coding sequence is TGTGCCAGCACGGACCGGGAGACTTCAGATACGCAGTATTTT.

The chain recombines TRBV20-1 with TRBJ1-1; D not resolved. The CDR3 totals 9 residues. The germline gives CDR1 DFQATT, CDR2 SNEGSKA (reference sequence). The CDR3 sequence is CTATAEAFF. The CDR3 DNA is TGCACCGCCACTGCTGAAGCTTTCTTT.

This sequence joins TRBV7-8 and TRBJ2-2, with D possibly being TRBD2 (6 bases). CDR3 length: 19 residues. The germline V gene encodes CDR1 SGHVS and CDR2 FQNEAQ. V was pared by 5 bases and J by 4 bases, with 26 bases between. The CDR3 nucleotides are TGTGCCAGCAGCACTTTGCCCTTAAGGCCCACCGGGGGCACCGGGGAGCTGTTTTTT. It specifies CASSTLPLRPTGGTGELFF.

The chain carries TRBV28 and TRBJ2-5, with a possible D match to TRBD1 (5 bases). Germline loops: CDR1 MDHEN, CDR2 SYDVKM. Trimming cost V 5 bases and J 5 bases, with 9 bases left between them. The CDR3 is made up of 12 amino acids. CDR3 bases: TGTGCCAGCAGTCAGGGTGGGGAGACCCAGTACTTC. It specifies CASSQGGETQYF.

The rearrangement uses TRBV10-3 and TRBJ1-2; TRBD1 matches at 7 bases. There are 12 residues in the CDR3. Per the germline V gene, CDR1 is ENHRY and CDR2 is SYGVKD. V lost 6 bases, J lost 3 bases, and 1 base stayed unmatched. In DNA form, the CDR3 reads TGTGCCATCAGCGGGACAGACTATGGCTACACCTTC. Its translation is CAISGTDYGYTF.

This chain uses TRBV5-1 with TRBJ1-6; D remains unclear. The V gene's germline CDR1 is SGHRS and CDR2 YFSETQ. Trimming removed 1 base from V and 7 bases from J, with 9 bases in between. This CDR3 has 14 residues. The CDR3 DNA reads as TGCGCCAGCAGCTTGACAGCCGGAAATTCACCCCTCCACTTT. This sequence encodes CASSLTAGNSPLHF.

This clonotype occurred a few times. The CDR3 coding sequence is TGTGCCAGCAGCCGCCGGGACAGGGGACCCTCGGGCACTGAAGCTTTCTTT. Protein product: CASSRRDRGPSGTEAFF. The chain couples TRBV7-9 to TRBJ1-1; 10 bases agree with TRBD1. V lost 5 bases to trimming and J lost 4 bases; unmatched junction nucleotides: 13. Germline CDR1 and CDR2: SEHNR and FQNEAQ (reference sequence). The CDR3 is 17 residues long.

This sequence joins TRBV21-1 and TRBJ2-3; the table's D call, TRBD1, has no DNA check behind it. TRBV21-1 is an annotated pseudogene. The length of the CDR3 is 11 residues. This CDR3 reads CASSRAGTQYF. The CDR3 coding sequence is TGTGCCAGCAGCAGGGCGGGTACGCAGTATTTT.

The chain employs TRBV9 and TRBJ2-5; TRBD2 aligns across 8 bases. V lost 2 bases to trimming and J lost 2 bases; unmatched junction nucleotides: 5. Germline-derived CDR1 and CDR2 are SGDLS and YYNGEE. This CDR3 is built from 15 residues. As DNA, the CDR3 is TGTGCCAGCAGCGTCAGCGGGGGTGGACAAGAGACCCAGTACTTC. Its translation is CASSVSGGGQETQYF.

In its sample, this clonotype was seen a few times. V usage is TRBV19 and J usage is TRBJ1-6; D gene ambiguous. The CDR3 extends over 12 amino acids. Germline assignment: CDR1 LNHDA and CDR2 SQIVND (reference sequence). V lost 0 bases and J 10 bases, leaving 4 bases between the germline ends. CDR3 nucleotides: TGTGCCAGTAGTATAGAGACGTCACCCCTCCACTTT. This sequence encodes CASSIETSPLHF.

For the CDR3, the DNA is TGTGCCAGCAGTCTTTCAGGGGACGGCGTGGAAAAACTGTTTTTT. Translation gives CASSLSGDGVEKLFF. V is TRBV2 and J is TRBJ1-4, with D perhaps TRBD1 (6 bases). The CDR3 runs to 15 residues. Per germline, CDR1 SNHLY and CDR2 FYNNEI. The germline V and J ends were trimmed by 5 bases and 8 bases, with 18 bases remaining between them.

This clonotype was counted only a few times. CDR3 in amino acids: CASSQDLVRSDTQYF. CDR3 sequence (DNA): TGTGCCAGCAGCCAAGATCTAGTACGGTCAGATACGCAGTATTTT. This chain uses TRBV14 with TRBJ2-3; D gene ambiguous. This CDR3 has 15 residues. Between the trimmed V and J ends, which lost 0 bases and 4 bases, there was a span of 11 bases. Germline V gene data show CDR1 as SGHDN and CDR2 as FVKESK. Using reference TRBV14 and TRBJ2-3 for the parts outside the CDR3, the full variable domain is EAGVTQFPSHSVIEKGQTVTLRCDPISGHDNLYWYRRVMGKEIKFLLHFVKESKQDESGMPNNRFLAERTGGTYSTLKVQPAELEDSGVYFCASSQDLVRSDTQYFGPGTRLTVL.

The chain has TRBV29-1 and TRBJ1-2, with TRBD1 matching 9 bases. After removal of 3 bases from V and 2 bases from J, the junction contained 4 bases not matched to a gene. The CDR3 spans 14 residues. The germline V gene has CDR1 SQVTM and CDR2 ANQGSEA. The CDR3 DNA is TGCAGCGTTGATTGGACAGGGGTAAACTATGGCTACACCTTC. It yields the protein CSVDWTGVNYGYTF.

The CDR3 nucleotides read TGTGCCACCAGGTTGGGAGCGGGAGTGAGTAATGAGCAGTTCTTC. It is translated as CATRLGAGVSNEQFF. The gene calls are TRBV24-1 and TRBJ2-1; TRBD2 agrees at 8 bases. V lost 7 bases, J lost 7 bases, and 11 bases stayed unmatched. CDR1 KGHDR and CDR2 SFDVKD come from the germline V gene. The CDR3 sequence is 15 residues long.

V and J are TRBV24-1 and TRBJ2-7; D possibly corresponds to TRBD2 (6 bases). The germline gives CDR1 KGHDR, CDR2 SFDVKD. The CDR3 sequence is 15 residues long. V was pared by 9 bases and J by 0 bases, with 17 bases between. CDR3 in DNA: TGTGCCACCGGACCGTCCGGGGGAGGCTCCTACGAGCAGTACTTC. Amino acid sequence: CATGPSGGGSYEQYF.

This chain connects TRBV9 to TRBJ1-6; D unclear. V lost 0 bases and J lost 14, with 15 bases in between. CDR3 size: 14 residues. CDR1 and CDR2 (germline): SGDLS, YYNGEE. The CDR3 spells CASSVEAQATSLHF. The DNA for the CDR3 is TGTGCCAGCAGCGTAGAAGCCCAAGCGACATCCCTCCACTTT.

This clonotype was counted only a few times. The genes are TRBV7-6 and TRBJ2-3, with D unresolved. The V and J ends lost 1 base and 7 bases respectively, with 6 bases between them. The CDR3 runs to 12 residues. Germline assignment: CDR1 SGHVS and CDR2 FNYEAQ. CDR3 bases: TGTGCCAGCAGCTTAGAACTGAATACGCAGTATTTT. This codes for CASSLELNTQYF.

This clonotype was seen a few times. The CDR3 loop reads CASSAKGQGRETQYF. In DNA form, the CDR3 reads TGTGCCAGCAGTGCTAAGGGACAGGGGAGGGAGACCCAGTACTTC. This chain connects TRBV11-2 to TRBJ2-5, with 10 bases identical to TRBD1. CDR1 and CDR2 (germline): SGHAT, FQNNGV. V was clipped by 6 bases and J by 5 bases; unmatched bases: 9. The CDR3 runs to 15 residues.

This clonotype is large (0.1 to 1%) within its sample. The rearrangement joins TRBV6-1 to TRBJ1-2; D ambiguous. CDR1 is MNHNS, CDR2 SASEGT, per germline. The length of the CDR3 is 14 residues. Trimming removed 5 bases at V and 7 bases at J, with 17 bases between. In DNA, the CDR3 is TGTGCCAGCAGTCTTAGCAGTCGGTCTGGTGGCTACACCTTC. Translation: CASSLSSRSGGYTF.

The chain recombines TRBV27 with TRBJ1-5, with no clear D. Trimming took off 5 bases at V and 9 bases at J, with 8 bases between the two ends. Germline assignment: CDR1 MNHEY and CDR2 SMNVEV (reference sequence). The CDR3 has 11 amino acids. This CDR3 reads CASSIQGPQHF. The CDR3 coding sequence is TGTGCCAGCAGTATCCAAGGGCCCCAGCATTTT.